This T cell receptor beta chain was captured by sequencing in a study of CD8+ T cells in alopecia areata. Extracted from the samples, RNA was reverse transcribed into cDNA to serve as the sequencing template. Method: immunoSEQ multiplex PCR; TCRdb's copy keeps in-frame clones and lacks some. This sample has about 100,000 clones; roughly 59% occur once, and the top ten carry 20% to 25%. The ends were cut back, 2 bases at V and 3 bases at J, with 11 bases in the middle. The germline V gene has CDR1 ENHRY and CDR2 SYGVKD. The CDR3 is 14 residues long. The sequenced sample consisted of CD8+ T cells sorted from blood. The chain has TRBV10-3 and TRBJ2-7; weak D call: TRBD1 (6 bases). This clonotype was obtained from a human donor in good health. The CDR3 spells CAISEDRRYYEQYF. The CDR3 DNA reads as TGTGCCATCAGTGAGGACAGGAGGTACTACGAGCAGTACTTC.